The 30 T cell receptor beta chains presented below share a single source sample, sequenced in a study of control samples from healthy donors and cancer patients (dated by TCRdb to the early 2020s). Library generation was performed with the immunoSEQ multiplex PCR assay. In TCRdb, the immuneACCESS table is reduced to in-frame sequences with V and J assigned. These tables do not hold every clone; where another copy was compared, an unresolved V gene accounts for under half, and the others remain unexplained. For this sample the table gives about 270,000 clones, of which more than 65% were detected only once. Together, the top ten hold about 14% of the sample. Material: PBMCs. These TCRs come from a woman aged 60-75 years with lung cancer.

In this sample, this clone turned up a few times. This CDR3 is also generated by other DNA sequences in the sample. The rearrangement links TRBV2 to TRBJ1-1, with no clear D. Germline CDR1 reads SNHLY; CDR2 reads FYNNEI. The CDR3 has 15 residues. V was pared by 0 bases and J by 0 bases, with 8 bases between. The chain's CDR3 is CASSEAERMNTEAFF. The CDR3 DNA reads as TGTGCCAGCAGTGAAGCGGAGAGAATGAACACTGAAGCTTTCTTT.

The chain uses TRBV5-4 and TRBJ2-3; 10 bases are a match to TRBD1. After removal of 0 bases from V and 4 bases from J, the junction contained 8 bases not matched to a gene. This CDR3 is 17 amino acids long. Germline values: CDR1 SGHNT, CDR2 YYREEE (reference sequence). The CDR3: CASSLGGGDRGADTQYF. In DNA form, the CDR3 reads TGTGCCAGCAGCTTGGGAGGGGGGGACAGGGGCGCAGATACGCAGTATTTT.

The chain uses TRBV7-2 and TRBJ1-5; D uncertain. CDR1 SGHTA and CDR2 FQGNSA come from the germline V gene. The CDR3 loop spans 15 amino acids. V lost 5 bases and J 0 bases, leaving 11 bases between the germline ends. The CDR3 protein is CASSAQLYSNQPQHF. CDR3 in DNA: TGTGCCAGCAGCGCACAGCTTTATAGCAATCAGCCCCAGCATTTT. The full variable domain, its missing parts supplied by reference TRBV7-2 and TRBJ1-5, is GAGVSQSPSNKVTEKGKDVELRCDPISGHTALYWYRQSLGQGLEFLIYFQGNSAPDKSGLPSDRFSAERTGGSVSTLTIQRTQQEDSAVYLCASSAQLYSNQPQHFGDGTRLSIL.

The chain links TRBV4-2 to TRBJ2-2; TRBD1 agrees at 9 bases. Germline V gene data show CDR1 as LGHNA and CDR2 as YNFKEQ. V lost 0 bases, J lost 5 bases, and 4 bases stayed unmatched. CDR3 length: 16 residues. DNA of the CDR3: TGTGCCAGCAGCCAAGATGACAGGGGGAGAACCGGGGAGCTGTTTTTT. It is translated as CASSQDDRGRTGELFF.

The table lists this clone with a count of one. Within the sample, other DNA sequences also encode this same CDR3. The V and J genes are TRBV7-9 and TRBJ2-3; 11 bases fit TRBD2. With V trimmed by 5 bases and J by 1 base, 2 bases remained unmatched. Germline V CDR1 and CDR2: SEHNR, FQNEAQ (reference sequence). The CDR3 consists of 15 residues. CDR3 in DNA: TGTGCCAGCAGCCTGACTAGCGGGGGCACAGATACGCAGTATTTT. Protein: CASSLTSGGTDTQYF.

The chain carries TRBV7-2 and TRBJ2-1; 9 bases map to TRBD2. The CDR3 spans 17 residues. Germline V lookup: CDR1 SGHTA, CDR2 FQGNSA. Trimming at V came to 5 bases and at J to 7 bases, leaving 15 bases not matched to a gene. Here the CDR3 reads CASSTRPGTSTWNEQFF. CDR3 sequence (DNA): TGTGCCAGCAGCACCCGCCCTGGGACTAGCACCTGGAATGAGCAGTTCTTC. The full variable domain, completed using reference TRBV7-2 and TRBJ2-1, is GAGVSQSPSNKVTEKGKDVELRCDPISGHTALYWYRQSLGQGLEFLIYFQGNSAPDKSGLPSDRFSAERTGGSVSTLTIQRTQQEDSAVYLCASSTRPGTSTWNEQFFGPGTRLTVL.

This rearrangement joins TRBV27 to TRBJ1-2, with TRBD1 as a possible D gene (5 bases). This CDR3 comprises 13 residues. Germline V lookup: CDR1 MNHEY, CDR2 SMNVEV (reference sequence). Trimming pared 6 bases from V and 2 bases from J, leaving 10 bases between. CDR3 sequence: CASSRDPNYGYTF. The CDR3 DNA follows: TGTGCCAGCAGCCGGGACCCAAACTATGGCTACACCTTC.

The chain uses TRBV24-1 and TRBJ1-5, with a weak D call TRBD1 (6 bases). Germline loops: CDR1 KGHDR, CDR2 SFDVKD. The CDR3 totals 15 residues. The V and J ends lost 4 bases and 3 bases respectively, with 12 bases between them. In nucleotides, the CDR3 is TGTGCCACCAGTGAAGCTACAGGGATCAATCAGCCCCAGCATTTT. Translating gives CATSEATGINQPQHF.

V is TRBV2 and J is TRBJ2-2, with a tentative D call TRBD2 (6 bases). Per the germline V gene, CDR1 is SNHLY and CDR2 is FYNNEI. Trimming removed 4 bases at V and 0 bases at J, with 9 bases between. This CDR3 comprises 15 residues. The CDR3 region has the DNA TGTGCCAGCAGTGGGGACTGGTCGAACACCGGGGAGCTGTTTTTT. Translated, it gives CASSGDWSNTGELFF.

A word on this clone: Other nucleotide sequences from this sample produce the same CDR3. As DNA, the CDR3 is TGCGCCAGCAGCTTGGTACCAGGGACCTACGAGCAGTACTTC. The encoded protein is CASSLVPGTYEQYF. The V call is TRBV5-1, the J call TRBJ2-7; D may be TRBD1 (5 bases). Germline CDR1 SGHRS, CDR2 YFSETQ. The CDR3 spans 14 residues. Trimming shortened V by 0 bases and J by 2 bases, and 9 bases separated the two germline ends.

CDR3 residues: CASSPTGGSNEKLFF. DNA for the CDR3: TGTGCCAGCAGCCCAACAGGGGGGTCTAATGAAAAACTGTTTTTT. This chain uses TRBV6-5 with TRBJ1-4; 8 bases align to TRBD1. The CDR3 is 15 amino acids. Looked up from germline, CDR1 is MNHEY and CDR2 is SVGAGI. After removal of 6 bases from V and 3 bases from J, the junction contained 6 bases not matched to a gene.

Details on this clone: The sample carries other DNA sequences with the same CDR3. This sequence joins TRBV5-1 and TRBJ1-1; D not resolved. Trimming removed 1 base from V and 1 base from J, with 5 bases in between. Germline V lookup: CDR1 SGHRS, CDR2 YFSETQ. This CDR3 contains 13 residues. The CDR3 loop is CASSLTGNTEAFF. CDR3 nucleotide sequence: TGCGCCAGCAGCTTGACTGGGAACACTGAAGCTTTCTTT. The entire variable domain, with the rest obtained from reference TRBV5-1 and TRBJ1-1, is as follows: KAGVTQTPRYLIKTRGQQVTLSCSPISGHRSVSWYQQTPGQGLQFLFEYFSETQRNKGNFPGRFSGRQFSNSRSEMNVSTLELGDSALYLCASSLTGNTEAFFGQGTRLTVV.

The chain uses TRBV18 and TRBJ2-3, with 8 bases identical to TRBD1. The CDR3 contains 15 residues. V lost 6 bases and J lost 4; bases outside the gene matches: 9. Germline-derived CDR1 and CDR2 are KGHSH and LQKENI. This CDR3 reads CASSVRQGASDTQYF. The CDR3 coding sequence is TGTGCCAGCTCGGTGAGGCAGGGGGCATCAGATACGCAGTATTTT. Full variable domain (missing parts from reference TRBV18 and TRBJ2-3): NAGVMQNPRHLVRRRGQEARLRCSPMKGHSHVYWYRQLPEEGLKFMVYLQKENIIDESGMPKERFSAEFPKEGPSILRIQQVVRGDSAAYFCASSVRQGASDTQYFGPGTRLTVL.

CDR3 protein: CSARVYGYTF. For the CDR3, the DNA is TGCAGTGCTAGAGTGTATGGCTACACCTTC. This chain links TRBV20-1 with TRBJ1-2; D gene unclear. CDR1 is DFQATT, CDR2 SNEGSKA, per germline (reference sequence). V was shortened by 1 base and J by 5 bases, with 2 bases between the two germline ends. The CDR3 covers 10 residues.

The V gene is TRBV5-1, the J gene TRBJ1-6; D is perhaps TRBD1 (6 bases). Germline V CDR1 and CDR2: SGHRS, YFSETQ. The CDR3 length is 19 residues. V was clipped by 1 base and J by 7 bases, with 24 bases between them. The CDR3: CASSLRLAGAVGRNSPLHF. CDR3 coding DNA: TGCGCCAGCAGCTTGAGGCTAGCAGGGGCCGTGGGGAGGAATTCACCCCTCCACTTT.

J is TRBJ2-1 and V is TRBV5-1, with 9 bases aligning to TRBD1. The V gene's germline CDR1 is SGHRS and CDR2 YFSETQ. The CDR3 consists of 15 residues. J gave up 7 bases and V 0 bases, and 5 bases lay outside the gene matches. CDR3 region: CASSLATGGFNEQFF. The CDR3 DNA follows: TGCGCCAGCAGCTTGGCCACAGGGGGCTTTAATGAGCAGTTCTTC.

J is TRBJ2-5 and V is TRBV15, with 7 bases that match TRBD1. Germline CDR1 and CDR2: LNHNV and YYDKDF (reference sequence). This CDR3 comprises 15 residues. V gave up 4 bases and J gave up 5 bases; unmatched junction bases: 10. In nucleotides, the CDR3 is TGTGCCACCAGCATGCCCGGGACAGCCCCGGAGACCCAGTACTTC. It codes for CATSMPGTAPETQYF.

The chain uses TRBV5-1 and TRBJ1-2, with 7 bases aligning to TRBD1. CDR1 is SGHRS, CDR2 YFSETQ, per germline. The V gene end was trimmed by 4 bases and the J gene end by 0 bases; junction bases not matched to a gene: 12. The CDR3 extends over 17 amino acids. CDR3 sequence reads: CASSRGGQAESNYGYTF. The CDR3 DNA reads TGCGCCAGCAGCCGCGGAGGACAGGCCGAATCTAACTATGGCTACACCTTC.

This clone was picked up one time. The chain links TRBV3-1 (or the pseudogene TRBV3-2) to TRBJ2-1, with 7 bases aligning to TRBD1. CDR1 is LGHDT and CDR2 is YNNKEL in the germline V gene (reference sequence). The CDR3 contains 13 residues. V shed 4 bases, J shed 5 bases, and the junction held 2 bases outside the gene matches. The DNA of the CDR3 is TGTGCCAGCAGCCCGGACAGGCACAATGAGCAGTTCTTC. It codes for CASSPDRHNEQFF.

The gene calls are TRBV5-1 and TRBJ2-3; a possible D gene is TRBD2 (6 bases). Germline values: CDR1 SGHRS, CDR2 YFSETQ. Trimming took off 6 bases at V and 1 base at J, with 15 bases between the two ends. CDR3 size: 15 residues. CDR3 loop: CASNGGTPGTDTQYF. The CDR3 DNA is TGCGCCAGCAATGGCGGGACGCCGGGCACAGATACGCAGTATTTT.

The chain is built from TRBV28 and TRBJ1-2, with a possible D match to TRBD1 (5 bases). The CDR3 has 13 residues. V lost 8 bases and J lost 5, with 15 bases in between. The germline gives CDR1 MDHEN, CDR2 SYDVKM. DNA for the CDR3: TGTGCCAGCCGGCCCGGGGCGGAGTATGGCTACACCTTC. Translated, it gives CASRPGAEYGYTF.

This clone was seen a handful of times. CDR3 sequence: CASRDPGTVDGYTF. Here the CDR3 DNA reads TGTGCCAGTAGGGATCCCGGGACAGTGGATGGCTACACCTTC. The chain carries TRBV19 and TRBJ1-2, with 7 positions matching TRBD1. The CDR3 has 14 amino acids. The ends lost 6 bases at V and 6 bases at J; junction bases unmatched: 10. CDR1 and CDR2 (germline): LNHDA, SQIVND (reference sequence).

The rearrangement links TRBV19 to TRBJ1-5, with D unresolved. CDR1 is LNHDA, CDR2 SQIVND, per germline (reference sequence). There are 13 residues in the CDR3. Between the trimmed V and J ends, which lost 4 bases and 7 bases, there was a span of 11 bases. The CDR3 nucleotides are TGTGCCAGTAGTAGACAAGCCGGGCAGCCCCAGCATTTT. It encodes CASSRQAGQPQHF.

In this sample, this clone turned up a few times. In DNA, the CDR3 is TGTGCCAGCAGTGAAGGCCTGAGGGGGACCCAGTACTTC. It encodes CASSEGLRGTQYF. V gene TRBV6-1 combines with J gene TRBJ2-5, with D perhaps being TRBD1 or TRBD2 (5 bases each). The CDR3 spans 13 residues. The germline V gene encodes CDR1 MNHNS and CDR2 SASEGT. The V gene lost 1 base and the J gene lost 7 bases, with 10 bases spanning the gap.

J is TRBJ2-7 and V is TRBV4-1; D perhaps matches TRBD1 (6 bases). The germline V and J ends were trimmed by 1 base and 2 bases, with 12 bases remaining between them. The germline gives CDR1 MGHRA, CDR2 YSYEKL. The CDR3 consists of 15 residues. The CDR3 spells CASSQVTGSTYEQYF. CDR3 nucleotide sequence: TGCGCCAGCAGCCAAGTCACAGGGTCGACCTACGAGCAGTACTTC.

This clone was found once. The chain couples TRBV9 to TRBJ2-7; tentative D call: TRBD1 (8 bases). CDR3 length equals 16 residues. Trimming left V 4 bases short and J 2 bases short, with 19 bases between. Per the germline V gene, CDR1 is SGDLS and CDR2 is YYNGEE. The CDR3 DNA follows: TGTGCCAGCAGCCCTCGGGGGGACAGGACCACCTACGAGCAGTACTTC. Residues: CASSPRGDRTTYEQYF.

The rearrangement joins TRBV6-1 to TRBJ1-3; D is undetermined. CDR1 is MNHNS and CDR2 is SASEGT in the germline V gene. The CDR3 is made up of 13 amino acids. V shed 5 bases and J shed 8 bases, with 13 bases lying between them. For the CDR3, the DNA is TGTGCCAGCAGTTCGCTTCGTTGGGACACCATATATTTT. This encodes CASSSLRWDTIYF.

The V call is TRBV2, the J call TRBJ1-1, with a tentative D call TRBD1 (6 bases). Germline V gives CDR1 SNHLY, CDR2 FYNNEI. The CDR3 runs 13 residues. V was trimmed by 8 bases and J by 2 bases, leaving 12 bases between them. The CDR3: CASARGANTEAFF. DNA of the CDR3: TGTGCCAGCGCGCGGGGGGCTAACACTGAAGCTTTCTTT. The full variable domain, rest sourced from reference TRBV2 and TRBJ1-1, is EPEVTQTPSHQVTQMGQEVILRCVPISNHLYFYWYRQILGQKVEFLVSFYNNEISEKSEIFDDQFSVERPDGSNFTLKIRSTKLEDSAMYFCASARGANTEAFFGQGTRLTVV.

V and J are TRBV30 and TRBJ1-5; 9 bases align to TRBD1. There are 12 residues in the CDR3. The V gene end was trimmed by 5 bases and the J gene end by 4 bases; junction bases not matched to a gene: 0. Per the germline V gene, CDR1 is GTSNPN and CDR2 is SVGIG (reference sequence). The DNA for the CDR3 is TGTGCCTGGGGGACAGGGAATCAGCCCCAGCATTTT. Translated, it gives CAWGTGNQPQHF.

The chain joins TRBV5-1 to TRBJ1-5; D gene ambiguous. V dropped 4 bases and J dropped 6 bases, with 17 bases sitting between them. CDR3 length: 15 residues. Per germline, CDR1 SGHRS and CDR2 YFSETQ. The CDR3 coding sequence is TGCGCCAGCAGCCCGGAAGGAGGGATAAGTCAGCCCCAGCATTTT. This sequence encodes CASSPEGGISQPQHF.